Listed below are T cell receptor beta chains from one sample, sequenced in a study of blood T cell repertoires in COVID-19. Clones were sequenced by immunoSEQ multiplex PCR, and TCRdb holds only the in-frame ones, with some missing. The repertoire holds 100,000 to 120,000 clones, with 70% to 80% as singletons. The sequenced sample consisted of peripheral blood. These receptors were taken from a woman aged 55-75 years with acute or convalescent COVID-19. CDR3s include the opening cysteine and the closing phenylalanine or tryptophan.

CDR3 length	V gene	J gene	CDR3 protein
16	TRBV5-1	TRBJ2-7	CASSLGYHRDSYEQYF
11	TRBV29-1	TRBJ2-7	CSVGQVYEQYF
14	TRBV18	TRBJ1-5	CASSPDRGNQPQHF
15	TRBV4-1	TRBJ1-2	CASSQDQAGGRGYTF
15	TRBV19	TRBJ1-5	CASTPWNRASQPQHF
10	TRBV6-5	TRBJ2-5	CASLLETQYF
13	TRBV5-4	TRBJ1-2	CASSLEGAGGYTF
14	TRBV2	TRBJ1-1	CASRTGGRGTEAFF
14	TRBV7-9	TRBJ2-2	CASSFLRDTGELFF
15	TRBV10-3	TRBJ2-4	CAISGSGGAKNIQYF
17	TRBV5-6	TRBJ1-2	CASSLAPTMATNYGYTF
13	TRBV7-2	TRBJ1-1	CASSLAAYTEAFF
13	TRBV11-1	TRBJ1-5	CASSLDGSTPQHF
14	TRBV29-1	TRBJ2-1	CSVEVRRGFNEQFF
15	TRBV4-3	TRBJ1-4	CASSPRTGGGEKLFF
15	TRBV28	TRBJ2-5	CASSYLGQGSETQYF
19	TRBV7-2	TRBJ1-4	CASSFVGGGQGVFGEKLFF
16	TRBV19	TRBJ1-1	CASSPSGRQGWDGAFF
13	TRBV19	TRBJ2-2	CASTGLVTGELFF
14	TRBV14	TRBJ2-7	CASSPLGSTYEQYF
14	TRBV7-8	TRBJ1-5	CASSPRDSNQPQHF
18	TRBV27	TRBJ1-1	CASSFRTGGVLSSTEAFF
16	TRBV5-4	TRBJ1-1	CASSLGLETGSTEAFF
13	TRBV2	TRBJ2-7	CASQGNSIYEQYF
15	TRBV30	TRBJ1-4	CAWSESGRPGEKLFF
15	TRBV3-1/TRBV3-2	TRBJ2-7	CASSHAGNRPYEQYF
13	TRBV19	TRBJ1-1	CASSIARSLEAFF